Below are 15 T cell receptor beta chains sequenced from a single sample in a study of T cell responses to AZD1222 COVID-19 vaccine. Sequenced by immunoSEQ multiplex PCR; TCRdb stores in-frame clones only, minus some. The repertoire holds more than 150,000 clones, with 85% to 95% as singletons. The source material was peripheral blood, sampled on day 0 of AZD1222 vaccination. These receptor sequences come from an adult in good health.

J is TRBJ1-2 and V is TRBV11-2, with 7 bases identical to TRBD1. Trimming cost V 5 bases and J 3 bases; bases outside gene matches: 3. This CDR3 has 13 amino acids. Germline values: CDR1 SGHAT, CDR2 FQNNGV. CDR3 residues: CASSPDRDYGYTF. The CDR3 nucleotides read TGTGCCAGCAGCCCCGACAGGGACTATGGCTACACCTTC.

The chain uses TRBV10-3 and TRBJ1-1; D unresolved. The ends were cut back, 2 bases at V and 5 bases at J, with 6 bases in the middle. Germline V gene lookup returns CDR1 ENHRY and CDR2 SYGVKD. The CDR3 covers 12 residues. The CDR3 DNA reads TGTGCCATCAGTGAGCCGGGGACTGAAGCTTTCTTT. This sequence encodes CAISEPGTEAFF.

The chain recombines TRBV14 with TRBJ2-3; weak D call: TRBD1 (6 bases). CDR3 length: 14 residues. Trimming cost V 4 bases and J 1 base, with 9 bases left between them. CDR1 SGHDN and CDR2 FVKESK come from the germline V gene. The CDR3 region is CASSPDRGTDTQYF. The CDR3 region has the DNA TGTGCCAGCAGCCCGGACAGAGGCACAGATACGCAGTATTTT.

This chain joins TRBV5-1 and TRBJ1-2; no clear D. CDR1 is SGHRS, CDR2 YFSETQ, per germline. V lost 0 bases and J 8 bases, leaving 14 bases between the germline ends. The CDR3 has 14 amino acids. The CDR3, as DNA: TGCGCCAGCAGCTTGGGAGCCGGGGTGGACGGCTACACCTTC. Translation: CASSLGAGVDGYTF.

The chain recombines TRBV6-5 with TRBJ1-1, with D hard to call. Trimming shortened V by 0 bases and J by 11 bases, and 13 bases separated the two germline ends. The CDR3 has 13 residues. Germline V gene lookup returns CDR1 MNHEY and CDR2 SVGAGI. In nucleotides, the CDR3 is TGTGCCAGCAGTTACTCGGACGGAGGGATCGCTTTCTTT. Its translation is CASSYSDGGIAFF.

This chain joins TRBV6-4 and TRBJ2-3, with D perhaps TRBD2 (5 bases). Trimming pared 3 bases from V and 5 bases from J, leaving 15 bases between. The germline V gene has CDR1 MRHNA and CDR2 SNTAGT. This CDR3 region has 15 residues. The CDR3 loop is CASSESGSEEDTQYF. The CDR3 DNA reads as TGTGCCAGCAGTGAGTCGGGGTCGGAGGAAGATACGCAGTATTTT.

This chain connects TRBV19 to TRBJ1-5; TRBD1 is a possible D gene (6 bases). The CDR3 has 15 residues. V was clipped by 6 bases and J by 4 bases, with 16 bases between them. Per germline, CDR1 LNHDA and CDR2 SQIVND (reference sequence). The CDR3 protein is CASRTQTGPNQPQHF. CDR3 nucleotides: TGTGCCAGTAGGACGCAGACAGGTCCGAATCAGCCCCAGCATTTT.

The chain combines TRBV2 with TRBJ1-3, with D possibly matching TRBD1 (6 bases). Germline V gene sequence: CDR1 SNHLY, CDR2 FYNNEI. V was shortened by 5 bases and J by 1 base, with 18 bases between the two germline ends. This CDR3 has 17 residues. The CDR3 here is CASSSRDIRSSGNTIYF. CDR3 nucleotide sequence: TGTGCCAGCAGTTCCCGGGACATTAGGTCTTCTGGAAACACCATATATTTT. Complete variable domain (other parts from reference TRBV2 and TRBJ1-3): EPEVTQTPSHQVTQMGQEVILRCVPISNHLYFYWYRQILGQKVEFLVSFYNNEISEKSEIFDDQFSVERPDGSNFTLKIRSTKLEDSAMYFCASSSRDIRSSGNTIYFGEGSWLTVV.

This CDR3 reads CASSHGQINSPLHF. In nucleotides, the CDR3 is TGTGCCAGCAGCCACGGACAGATTAATTCACCCCTCCACTTT. The chain links TRBV3-1 (or the pseudogene TRBV3-2) to TRBJ1-6; a possible D gene is TRBD1 (6 bases). Germline-derived CDR1 and CDR2 are LGHDT and YNNKEL (reference sequence). The CDR3 runs 14 residues. V lost 3 bases to trimming and J lost 6 bases, with 9 bases between them.

The rearrangement links TRBV7-2 to TRBJ2-1; tentative D call: TRBD1 (6 bases). V dropped 4 bases and J dropped 5 bases, with 18 bases sitting between them. The CDR3 contains 16 residues. The germline V gene encodes CDR1 SGHTA and CDR2 FQGNSA. The CDR3 region has the DNA TGTGCCAGCAGCTCCCAGACAACAGGGATTAACAATGAGCAGTTCTTC. Amino acids: CASSSQTTGINNEQFF.

The CDR3 sequence: CSVKDWHSGNTIYF. The CDR3 coding sequence is TGCAGCGTAAAGGACTGGCACTCTGGAAACACCATATATTTT. The rearrangement uses TRBV29-1 and TRBJ1-3; D unclear. Germline assignment: CDR1 SQVTM and CDR2 ANQGSEA. This CDR3 is 14 amino acids long. Trimming cost V 6 bases and J 0 bases, with 12 bases left between them.

V gene TRBV25-1 combines with J gene TRBJ1-2; no clear D gene. The ends were cut back, 0 bases at V and 4 bases at J, with 18 bases in the middle. Germline values: CDR1 MGHDK, CDR2 SYGVNS. The CDR3 has 17 amino acids. This CDR3 is CASSEYYLSGPSYGYTF. CDR3 coding DNA: TGTGCCAGCAGTGAATATTACCTCTCAGGTCCCTCCTATGGCTACACCTTC.

The rearrangement joins TRBV29-1 to TRBJ1-1; tentative D call: TRBD1 (5 bases). This CDR3 contains 15 residues. Germline V gives CDR1 SQVTM, CDR2 ANQGSEA. V was shortened by 2 bases and J by 1 base, with 14 bases between the two germline ends. The chain's CDR3 is CSVEIRRGPNTEAFF. The CDR3 DNA is TGCAGCGTTGAAATTCGGCGGGGACCGAACACTGAAGCTTTCTTT.

CDR3 bases: TGTGCCAGCTTCCCCTTTAGCGGAAGCGAGCAGTACTTC. It codes for CASFPFSGSEQYF. The chain is built from TRBV18 and TRBJ2-7, with D tentatively TRBD2 (6 bases). The ends were cut back, 7 bases at V and 6 bases at J, with 16 bases in the middle. CDR1 KGHSH and CDR2 LQKENI come from the germline V gene. The CDR3 length is 13 residues. The full variable domain, with the rest looked up from reference TRBV18 and TRBJ2-7, is NAGVMQNPRHLVRRRGQEARLRCSPMKGHSHVYWYRQLPEEGLKFMVYLQKENIIDESGMPKERFSAEFPKEGPSILRIQQVVRGDSAAYFCASFPFSGSEQYFGPGTRLTVT.

This clone was seen just once. V gene TRBV10-1 combines with J gene TRBJ1-3; 9 nucleotides line up with TRBD1. Germline CDR1 WNHNN, CDR2 SYGVQD (reference sequence). The ends lost 6 bases at V and 8 bases at J; junction bases unmatched: 11. The CDR3 has 15 residues. CDR3 sequence (DNA): TGCGCCAGCAGGGAAGGACCGGGACAGGGAGACACCATATATTTT. This translates into CASREGPGQGDTIYF.